Here is one T cell receptor beta chain with its context. No antigen is known for it. The record has no base qualities; no much larger clone is one base away. The entry originates in a study of cytomegalovirus exposure and HLA in healthy donors (dated by TCRdb to about 2017). Study-wide context: According to an earlier analysis of around 600 of the donors, about 179 million T cells yielded 90 million to 130 million unique TCR beta sequences and approximately 300 Gb of sequence data. A separate validation cohort of approximately 130 different subjects was used in addition to the approximately 700-subject first cohort. About 300 gigabases of sequencing data and tens of millions of unique TCR sequences were included in an early release covering about 600 HLA-typed donors. The T cell repertoires of several hundred subjects were profiled by immunosequencing and related to cytomegalovirus serostatus. HLA typing covered class I and class II loci at four-digit resolution. To study patterns of TCR occurrence, a later analysis re-analyzed previously published TCR beta repertoires from several hundred donors and added high-resolution HLA genotyping. On average, around 240,000 unique TCR beta nucleotide sequences were sequenced per donor among some 420 genotyped donors of the cohort, with 15% to 20% of those sequences being non-productive. Because of strong linkage in the cohort, roughly 5 DR-DQ haplotypes were treated as single units for association and clustering. Typing coverage varied by locus: roughly 629-630 donors for A, B, C, DRB1 and DQB1; under 550 for DQA1; approximately 570 for DPA1; around 490 for DPB1. In an earlier analysis of several hundred of the donors, high-throughput TCR beta sequencing was used to judge whether each TCR beta V gene segment behaved as functional or pseudogenic. Donor age, sex, ethnicity and CMV serostatus were compiled alongside the repertoire data. Rather than drawing on any new phenotypic data, the later analysis identified candidate immune exposures from TCR beta sequences and the way those sequences occurred across donors. The study aimed to test whether cataloging public T cell receptors could reveal signatures of past pathogen exposure. Genome-wide SNP genotypes for about 55% of the roughly 670 donors were used in a later genetic analysis, which treated that subset as a discovery cohort. All discovery cohort repertoires had been generated on a single sequencing platform. Of the approximately 400 genotyped donors, roughly 76% were placed in the genetic ancestry cluster associated with self-reported Caucasian donors. To predict cytomegalovirus infection status, the study combined high-throughput TCR immunosequencing, statistical association of individual TCRs with disease status, and machine learning.

Preparation of the library involved the immunoSEQ multiplex PCR assay. For the multiplex PCR, a mixture combining 60 forward primers for TCR Vbeta segments and 13 reverse primers for TCR Jbeta segments was used. A multiplex PCR assay on genomic DNA amplified the CDR3 region of rearranged TCR beta genes. Amplified TCR beta libraries were sequenced as 87-base-pair reads on the Illumina HiSeq System. The published analysis was carried out like this. A later analysis tallied around 80 million unique TCR beta chains across the 550 to 850 repertoires, and around 9.9 million of those chains were shared by two or more donors. Raw reads were error-corrected and collapsed into unique sequences with a nearest-neighbor algorithm that merged closely related sequences to remove PCR and sequencing errors. Alignment of CDR3 sequences to IMGT reference sequences was used to assign V, D and J gene segments. For a sequence to be retained, a match of at least six nucleotides to both a V gene segment and a J gene segment was required. A rearrangement counted as productive if the CDR3 had no stop codons and remained in frame with V and J, and every other rearrangement counted as non-productive. Following IMGT convention, CDR3 was defined as the stretch from the second conserved V-encoded cysteine to the conserved J-encoded phenylalanine. In an earlier analysis of just under 600 of the donors, sequences lacking an unambiguous match to a single V gene segment were excluded. An earlier analysis of a few hundred of the donors called V segments functional above 56.7% productive rearrangements and segregating when the between-donor standard deviation exceeded 5%. A statistical classification framework was built for diagnosing cytomegalovirus status from the catalog of TCR beta chain sequences. In a later analysis, V and J genes were assigned by comparing TCR nucleotide sequences against IMGT/GENE-DB human TR gene sequences. A later analysis assigned CDR3 sequences and most-parsimonious VDJ recombination scenarios with the TCRdist pipeline. In a later analysis, every TCR beta chain was defined by the combination of its CDR3 amino acid sequence and its V-gene family, and reads without a unique V-gene family were dropped. To address suspected cross-contamination and a sequencing artifact, a later analysis removed under 600 highly shared, low-generation-probability nucleotide sequences. In a later analysis, a clonal expansion index was calculated for each public chain from normalized within-repertoire ranks of inferred template counts. In a later analysis, generation probabilities were computed with a VDJ recombination model fitted to out-of-frame rearrangements, and the resulting probabilities were checked against IGoR. Hypergeometric tests were used in a later analysis to score TCR-TCR, TCR-HLA and TCR-CMV co-occurrence, with a repertoire-size bias correction applied to the TCR pairs. To estimate false discovery rates, a later analysis permuted the HLA or CMV assignments 20 times. A later analysis grouped co-occurring TCRs with DBSCAN, adding TCRdist sequence similarity when clustering within HLA-allele-positive subsets. Repertoires with fewer than 30,000 or more than 120,000 public chains were left out of co-occurrence clustering, as were about five repertoires with anomalous nucleotide sharing. TCRdb provides this immuneACCESS table in a form limited to in-frame rearrangements. Some clones are lacking; in checked studies, under half of them reflect an unresolved V gene, and why the rest are absent is not known. Clone size and V and J calls were adopted from that table, with D and trimming inferred from the DNA. This sample is represented by about 86,000 clones; about 70% of them were singletons. Of the sample, almost 8.5% is held by the ten largest clones.

Beyond this particular receptor, the publication reports: Cytomegalovirus status was reported to be diagnosed by the classifier with high specificity and sensitivity in both the original and validation cohorts. A total of roughly 160 TCR beta chains were listed by the study as associated with cytomegalovirus. The 87-base-pair reads could not distinguish some IMGT-functional V segments, including TRBV6-2 and TRBV6-3, so those segments were excluded. The sequencing pipeline was judged likely to have produced a cluster of highly shared sequence variants as a technical artifact. In a later analysis, the rate of TCR association differed among HLA loci, with DRB1 alleles having the most associated TCRs and HLA-C alleles having the fewest. Because some donors lacked HLA typing at each locus, the association tests relied only on the typed subset. A further reported finding was that TCR beta sequences accurately predicted the HLA-A and HLA-B alleles for most subjects in the first cohort. Because counts were too low, some 17 rarely observed V segments, including chromosome 9 orphons, were excluded from the earlier analysis of about 500 of the donors. For the cohort, immune exposure information was limited to CMV serostatus. The cohort was sequenced for TCR beta chains only, and without alpha or paired-chain data the features that could be detected were limited. In a later analysis, HLA-associated TCR beta chains showed more clonal expansion and lower generation probabilities than non-associated chains that were equally common. A later genetic analysis associated a missense DCLRE1C variant with V-gene and J-gene trimming of TCR beta chains, and an independent cohort replicated the association. Linkage disequilibrium might explain the correlated functional status among segregating V segments, but an unknown experimental factor could not be excluded. When HLA alleles, especially DR and DQ, strongly co-occurred, TCR associations were difficult to assign to individual alleles. An earlier analysis of several hundred of the donors showed that most TCR beta V segments appeared in productive rearrangements either about 87% or about 30% of the time, which broadly matched IMGT annotations. In a later genetic analysis, fewer N-insertions in productive TCRs were reported among donors in an Asian-associated ancestry cluster than the roughly 640-donor mean. A later analysis associated about 18,000 TCR beta sequences with specific HLA alleles at a false discovery rate of 0.05. The authors suggested that the approach could potentially be generalized to other disease states and immunological phenotypes. According to a later analysis, parvovirus B19, influenza, CMV and Epstein-Barr virus appeared linked to several top co-occurrence clusters. According to a later analysis, most CMV-associated TCR beta chains appeared to be HLA-restricted, and the HLA associations seemed to be driven largely by CMV exposure. Across donors, most TCR sequences were observed very rarely, whereas some public TCRs were present in many individuals. The presence/absence analyses assumed that sequencing depth was roughly uniform across donors, and that assumption may not be true. In vitro tests confirmed that a few of the cytomegalovirus-associated TCR beta chains recognize cytomegalovirus antigens.

The junction carries 10 bases between V and J, which are trimmed by 2 bases and 3 bases respectively. The CDR3 spans 14 residues, from the cysteine through the phenylalanine. Just CDR3 DNA is preserved here, 42 bases in frame from base 1. For CDR1 and CDR2, the germline V gene lists SGHTA and FQGNSA. The cohort comprised 550 to 700 healthy bone marrow donors. All cohort members were sampled while nominally healthy, although unrecorded immune exposures were likely present. The donor was CMV seronegative and belonged to the group of under 400 seronegative cohort members. Each donor provided a peripheral blood sample, and peripheral blood mononuclear cells were used for TCR beta sequencing. Genomic DNA extraction from the blood cell samples was performed with the Qiagen DNeasy Blood Extraction Kit.

Rearrangement joined TRBV7-2 to TRBJ1-2; no confident D gene assignment can be made. Sequenced material: PBMCs. This sequence originates from a man aged 55 to 70 in good health and CMV-seronegative. The nucleotide sequence is given as TGTGCCAGCAGCTTAATGGAGGGTTACTATGGCTACACCTTC. This translates into CASSLMEGYYGYTF.